The 20 T cell receptor beta chains presented below share a single source sample, sequenced in a study of blood T cells in healthy people across ages. A second PCR of 7 to 11 cycles used a sample-barcoded 5' primer and a J-beta primer mix. TCRdb redid the calling of the 5' RACE reads with MiXCR, one entry per CDR3 protein. This repertoire shows nearly 1 million distinct CDR3 sequences, roughly 47% found once; its top ten account for about 20%. The sequenced sample consisted of blood. The origin of the receptors is an older woman in good health.

This clonotype was observed a handful of times. The chain is built from TRBV27 and TRBJ2-5, with D hard to call. Germline lookup yields CDR1 MNHEY and CDR2 SMNVEV (reference sequence). The V end was cut by 4 bases, the J end by 1 base, with 7 bases between. This CDR3 has 13 residues. As DNA, the CDR3 is TGTGCCAGCAGTTCGAGGTTCCAAGAGACCCAGTACTTC. Its translation: CASSSRFQETQYF.

The rearrangement joins TRBV5-1 to TRBJ2-1; 12 nucleotides align to TRBD2. V lost 0 bases, J lost 8 bases, and 9 bases stayed unmatched. Germline CDR1 SGHRS, CDR2 YFSETQ. This CDR3 is built from 17 residues. CDR3 protein: CASSLGLAGVVSDEQFF. The CDR3 nucleotides read TGCGCCAGCAGCTTGGGACTAGCGGGAGTAGTGTCCGATGAGCAGTTCTTC.

This clonotype was picked up a small number of times. The CDR3 spells CASSLLLQGYEQYF. The CDR3 DNA is TGTGCCAGCAGTTTACTCCTCCAGGGATACGAGCAGTACTTC. The V and J genes are TRBV28 and TRBJ2-7; TRBD1 is a possible D gene (5 bases). Deletions cut 2 bases from V and 4 bases from J, with 12 bases between. The CDR3 covers 14 residues. Germline V gene data show CDR1 as MDHEN and CDR2 as SYDVKM.

This clonotype has just a few counts. The chain is built from TRBV10-3 and TRBJ2-7; D may be TRBD1 (6 bases). The CDR3 has 11 residues. V gave up 11 bases and J gave up 6 bases, with 14 bases separating them. The germline V gene encodes CDR1 ENHRY and CDR2 SYGVKD. The CDR3: CAASGEGEQYF. The CDR3 nucleotides read TGTGCCGCCTCAGGGGAAGGCGAGCAGTACTTC.

Only a few counts were recorded for this clonotype. The chain couples TRBV5-1 to TRBJ2-1, with 8 bases lining up with TRBD1. CDR3 length equals 14 residues. Germline V lookup: CDR1 SGHRS, CDR2 YFSETQ. V was clipped by 0 bases and J by 10 bases; unmatched bases: 6. CDR3 sequence: CASSLGTGKREQFF. As DNA, the CDR3 is TGCGCCAGCAGCTTGGGGACAGGGAAGAGGGAGCAGTTCTTC. The full variable domain, with the rest looked up from reference TRBV5-1 and TRBJ2-1, is KAGVTQTPRYLIKTRGQQVTLSCSPISGHRSVSWYQQTPGQGLQFLFEYFSETQRNKGNFPGRFSGRQFSNSRSEMNVSTLELGDSALYLCASSLGTGKREQFFGPGTRLTVL.

Ten or more counts support this clonotype. CDR3 loop: CASSGGEAGNYEQYF. The CDR3 nucleotides read TGTGCCAGCAGTGGGGGAGAGGCGGGGAACTACGAGCAGTACTTC. The V gene is TRBV28, the J gene TRBJ2-7; D possibly corresponds to TRBD2 (6 bases). The V gene lost 5 bases and the J gene lost 3 bases, with 17 bases spanning the gap. The germline V gene encodes CDR1 MDHEN and CDR2 SYDVKM. The CDR3 covers 15 residues.

This clonotype was seen a handful of times. V is TRBV3-1 and J is TRBJ2-5; 9 bases fit TRBD1. The ends lost 5 bases at V and 2 bases at J; junction bases unmatched: 6. Germline V CDR1 and CDR2: LGHDT, YNNKEL (reference sequence). The CDR3 runs to 15 residues. This CDR3 is CASSTQDRGQETQYF. The CDR3, as DNA: TGTGCCAGCAGCACACAAGACAGGGGGCAAGAGACCCAGTACTTC.

This clonotype was found a few times. The genes are TRBV20-1 and TRBJ2-7, with 11 bases that match TRBD2. The end of the DNA is better explained by TRBJ2-5, so the J call may be wrong. The CDR3 is 14 amino acids. In germline, CDR1 is DFQATT, CDR2 SNEGSKA (reference sequence). CDR3 nucleotide sequence: TGCAGTGCTGGTAGCGGGAGGGCCGGGGAGACCCAGTACTTC. Translating it yields CSAGSGRAGETQYF.

This sequence joins TRBV20-1 and TRBJ2-3; D call uncertain. Germline-derived CDR1 and CDR2 are DFQATT and SNEGSKA (reference sequence). The CDR3 consists of 11 residues. Trimming shortened V by 5 bases and J by 3 bases, and 6 bases separated the two germline ends. CDR3 nucleotide sequence: TGCAGTGCTGATGCTACAGATACGCAGTATTTT. Translating it yields CSADATDTQYF.

This clonotype was counted between two and nine times. The V gene is TRBV5-1, the J gene TRBJ2-1, with D tentatively TRBD2 (7 bases). The CDR3 spans 14 residues. Germline CDR1 SGHRS, CDR2 YFSETQ. V dropped 6 bases and J dropped 7 bases, with 17 bases sitting between them. The CDR3 coding sequence is TGCGCCAGCACCTTCGAGGGGGGGTTTAATGAGCAGTTCTTC. This translates into CASTFEGGFNEQFF.

V usage is TRBV27 and J usage is TRBJ2-5, with D unresolved. The J call may be mistaken, given a closer DNA end match to TRBJ2-7. This CDR3 contains 16 residues. Germline loops: CDR1 MNHEY, CDR2 SMNVEV (reference sequence). The chain's CDR3 is CASSLSAVFSWGEQYF. In DNA form, the CDR3 reads TGTGCCAGCAGTTTATCGGCGGTCTTCAGTTGGGGCGAGCAGTACTTC.

The J gene is TRBJ2-3, the V gene TRBV6-5; 8 bases align to TRBD1. After removal of 2 bases from V and 6 bases from J, the junction contained 10 bases not matched to a gene. The germline gives CDR1 MNHEY, CDR2 SVGAGI. This CDR3 is built from 16 residues. The CDR3 here is CASSYKGTGAMDTQYF. The CDR3 nucleotides read TGTGCCAGCAGTTACAAAGGGACAGGAGCGATGGATACGCAGTATTTT.

This clonotype was picked up many times. J is TRBJ2-7 and V is TRBV6-1; D is possibly TRBD2 (6 bases). There are 15 residues in the CDR3. Germline V gives CDR1 MNHNS, CDR2 SASEGT. V was shortened by 1 base and J by 2 bases, with 12 bases between the two germline ends. The DNA of the CDR3 is TGTGCCAGCAGTGAAGAAGGGGCGGGACCCTACGAGCAGTACTTC. Its translation: CASSEEGAGPYEQYF.

This clonotype has more than one count but fewer than ten. The rearrangement links TRBV2 to TRBJ2-3; no clear D. V was trimmed by 8 bases and J by 1 base, leaving 7 bases between them. CDR3 length equals 12 residues. CDR1 is SNHLY and CDR2 is FYNNEI in the germline V gene. CDR3 in DNA: TGTGCCAGCCGACCGGGCACAGATACGCAGTATTTT. It yields the protein CASRPGTDTQYF.

This clonotype was counted a few times. The rearrangement joins TRBV4-1 to TRBJ2-4; D gene uncertain. The germline CDR1 and CDR2 sequences are MGHRA and YSYEKL. Trimming removed 4 bases from V and 0 bases from J, with 19 bases in between. This CDR3 contains 18 residues. CDR3 bases: TGCGCCAGCAGCCCGGGCCCGATAGGTTCCCTAGCCAAAAACATTCAGTACTTC. Its translation is CASSPGPIGSLAKNIQYF.

This clonotype was picked up a small number of times. The chain uses TRBV6-2 or TRBV6-3 and TRBJ2-5, with 10 bases matching TRBD1. The DNA end favors TRBJ2-7, so the J call may be wrong. Germline CDR1 and CDR2: MNHEY and SVGEGT. This CDR3 has 14 residues. The CDR3 DNA reads TGTGCCACTCTTCCCGGGACAGGGGCAAACGAGCAGTACTTC. It codes for CATLPGTGANEQYF.

This clonotype appeared a few times. V and J are TRBV20-1 and TRBJ2-5, with TRBD2 matching 8 bases. The J segment lost 2 bases and the V segment lost 8 bases, leaving 4 bases of the junction unmatched. This CDR3 is built from 12 residues. The germline V gene encodes CDR1 DFQATT and CDR2 SNEGSKA (reference sequence). The CDR3 nucleotides are TGCAGTAGCGGGAGAGGGCAAGAGACCCAGTACTTC. This codes for CSSGRGQETQYF.

The chain employs TRBV24-1 and TRBJ1-2; weak D call: TRBD1 (5 bases). V lost 5 bases to trimming and J lost 2 bases, with 8 bases between them. CDR1 is KGHDR and CDR2 is SFDVKD in the germline V gene. The CDR3 totals 13 residues. CDR3 nucleotides: TGTGCCACCAGTGGAGCAGGGAACTATGGCTACACCTTC. It is translated as CATSGAGNYGYTF.

V gene TRBV6-1 combines with J gene TRBJ2-3; 11 nucleotides line up with TRBD2. CDR3 length equals 15 residues. V shed 4 bases and J 4 bases; nucleotides not matched to a gene: 4. Germline CDR1 reads MNHNS; CDR2 reads SASEGT. CDR3 in DNA: TGTGCCAGCAGTGTGGTGGGACTAGCGGCAGATACGCAGTATTTT. Translating gives CASSVVGLAADTQYF.

This clonotype was counted only a few times. V gene TRBV28 combines with J gene TRBJ2-3, with D perhaps TRBD1 (6 bases). Germline V lookup: CDR1 MDHEN, CDR2 SYDVKM. V lost 7 bases and J 5 bases, leaving 22 bases between the germline ends. The CDR3 spans 16 residues. Here the CDR3 reads CASNAGTGTSKDTQYF. In nucleotides, the CDR3 is TGTGCCAGCAACGCCGGTACCGGGACATCTAAAGATACGCAGTATTTT.